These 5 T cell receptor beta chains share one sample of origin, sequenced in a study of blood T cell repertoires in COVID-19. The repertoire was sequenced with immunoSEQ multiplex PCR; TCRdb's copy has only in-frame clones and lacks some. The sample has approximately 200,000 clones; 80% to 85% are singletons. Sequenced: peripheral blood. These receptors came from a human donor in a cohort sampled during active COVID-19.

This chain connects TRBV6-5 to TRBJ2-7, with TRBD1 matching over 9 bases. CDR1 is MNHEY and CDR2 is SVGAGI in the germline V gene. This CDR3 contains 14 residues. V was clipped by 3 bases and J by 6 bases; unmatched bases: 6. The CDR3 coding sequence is TGTGCCAGCAGTTATGGAGACAGGGGGGGCGAGCAGTACTTC. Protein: CASSYGDRGGEQYF.

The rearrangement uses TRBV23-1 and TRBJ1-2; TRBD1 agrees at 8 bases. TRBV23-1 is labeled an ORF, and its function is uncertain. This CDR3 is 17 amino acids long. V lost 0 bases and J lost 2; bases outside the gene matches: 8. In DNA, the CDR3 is TGCGCCAGCAGTCAATCGTTCAGGACAGGGAGGAACTATGGCTACACCTTC. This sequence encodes CASSQSFRTGRNYGYTF.

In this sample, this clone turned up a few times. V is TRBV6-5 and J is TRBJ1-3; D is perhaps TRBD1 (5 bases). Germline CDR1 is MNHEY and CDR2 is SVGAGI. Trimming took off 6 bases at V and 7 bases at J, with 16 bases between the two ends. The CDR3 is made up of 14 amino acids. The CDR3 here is CASSPGLRGNTIYF. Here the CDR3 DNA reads TGTGCCAGCAGCCCGGGACTCCGGGGGAACACCATATATTTT.

In DNA form, the CDR3 reads TGTGCCAGTGCTACTATAGCGGGAGAGACCCAGTACTTC. This encodes CASATIAGETQYF. V usage is TRBV2 and J usage is TRBJ2-5, with 7 bases aligning to TRBD2. CDR3 size: 13 residues. The V gene end was trimmed by 9 bases and the J gene end by 4 bases; junction bases not matched to a gene: 8. Germline CDR1 reads SNHLY; CDR2 reads FYNNEI.

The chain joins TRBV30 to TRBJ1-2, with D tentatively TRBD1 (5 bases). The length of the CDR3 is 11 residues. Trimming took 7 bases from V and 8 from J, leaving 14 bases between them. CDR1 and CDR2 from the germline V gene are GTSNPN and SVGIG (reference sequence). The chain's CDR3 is CASQGSGGYTF. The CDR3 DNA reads TGTGCCTCCCAGGGTTCTGGCGGCTACACCTTC.